This TCR beta chain is from a study of graft-versus-host responses after intestinal transplantation. Study-level background: After anti-thymocyte globulin induction, recipients took tacrolimus and steroids for around three years. General study points: High graft-versus-host to host-versus-graft T cell clonal ratios marked allografts of patients with graft-donor macrochimerism. GvH clones occurred in recipient marrow; some first appeared in ileum or blood. Maximum circulating GvH clone levels tracked with early post-transplant HvG decreases.

There are 16 residues in the CDR3. Germline CDR1 reads SEHNR; CDR2 reads FQNEAQ (reference sequence). V dropped 6 bases and J dropped 6; count of bases not matched to a gene: 13. Worth noting for this clone: Its matching antigen is unknown.

Processing of graft tissue released intraepithelial and lamina propria lymphocytes. Using immunoSEQ multiplex PCR, the repertoire was profiled, and TCRdb retains in-frame clones only, with some absent. The sample has approximately 60,000 clones; around nine tenths are singletons. The chain has TRBV7-9 and TRBJ2-2, with TRBD2 matching over 7 bases. This clonotype was obtained from a human patient who received an intestinal transplant, so some T cells may come from the graft donor. Sequenced here: ileum tissue, sampled roughly 390 days after transplant. CDR3 residues: CASSKLGLVIPGELFF. In nucleotides, the CDR3 is TGTGCCAGCAGTAAACTCGGACTAGTTATACCCGGGGAGCTGTTTTTT.